This T cell receptor (beta chain) is drawn from a study of radiotherapy plus CTLA-4 blockade in lung cancer. At the level of the study: Objective responses were recorded in around 18% of patients, with disease control recorded in 25% to 40%.

Comment on this clone: Its antigen is not known.

Study-wide points: Following radiotherapy plus ipilimumab, tumor-derived TCR clones expanded in the blood. Increased serum interferon-beta after radiation also reportedly predicted response strongly.

Patients had chemo-refractory metastatic non-small-cell lung cancer and received focal radiation plus CTLA-4 blockade that used ipilimumab. Sequenced by immunoSEQ multiplex PCR; TCRdb stores in-frame clones only, minus some. The sample includes about 49,000 clones, about 88% of them seen just once. Here the sequenced sample was peripheral blood, taken from a patient treated with radiotherapy plus ipilimumab. This receptor was obtained from a human donor with non-small cell lung cancer whose response to radiotherapy plus ipilimumab could not be evaluated.

CDR3 sequence (DNA): TGTGCCAGCTTTACAGCGGGCAGGGCTTACGAGCAGTACTTC. Protein: CASFTAGRAYEQYF. The chain employs TRBV28 and TRBJ2-7; D might be TRBD2 (6 bases). CDR3 length equals 14 residues. V was trimmed by 8 bases and J by 4 bases, leaving 18 bases between them. The V gene's germline CDR1 is MDHEN and CDR2 SYDVKM. Combining the CDR3 with reference TRBV28 and TRBJ2-7 gives the whole variable domain DVKVTQSSRYLVKRTGEKVFLECVQDMDHENMFWYRQDPGLGLRLIYFSYDVKMKEKGDIPEGYSVSREKKERFSLILESASTNQTSMYLCASFTAGRAYEQYFGPGTRLTVT.